These T cell receptor beta chains were read from a single sample in a study of CD8+CD57+ T cells in acquired aplastic anemia. A single record per CDR3 protein comes from TCRdb applying MiXCR to the reads. The profile shows around 42,000 distinct CDR3 sequences, approximately 57% of them singletons. The sample consisted of sorted CD4+, CD8+, or CD8+CD57+ T cells (not recorded which) from PBMCs. The receptor source for this set is a human donor with aplastic anemia. CDR3s include the opening cysteine and the closing phenylalanine or tryptophan. The order of the fields is J gene, D gene, clone size, V gene, CDR3 DNA, CDR3 protein. A D gene is named only where the DNA matches it firmly. Size is omitted from some rows. Given values are once, few, many or a class for expanded clones.

>TRBJ1-1|.|few|TRBV18
TGTGCCAGCTCACCGGGCAGCTCCCCCACTGAAGCTTTCTTT
CASSPGSSPTEAFF
>TRBJ1-1|.|.|TRBV9
TGTGCCAGCAGCCAGACAGAGCTAAGGCTGGGTACTGAAGCTTTCTTT
CASSQTELRLGTEAFF
>TRBJ2-7|TRBD2|.|TRBV19
TGTGCCAGTAGTACACAGACTAGCGGTGCCTACGAGCAGTACTTC
CASSTQTSGAYEQYF
>TRBJ1-2|.|once|TRBV9
TGTGCCAGCAGCATACATACTGGGGTAGGGGAATATGGCTACACCTTC
CASSIHTGVGEYGYTF
>TRBJ1-1|.|many|TRBV3-1
TGTGCCAGCAGCCAACGAGCACTTCAACCGATGAACACTGAAGCTTTCTTT
CASSQRALQPMNTEAFF
>TRBJ1-2|TRBD1|once|TRBV2
TGTGCCAGCTTCCGGGATAGGGGGCGCGGTGGCTACACCTTC
CASFRDRGRGGYTF
>TRBJ2-7|.|many|TRBV5-1
TGCGCCAGCAGTTTTGCCCATCGCAGGGCTTCTCCCTACGAGCAGTACTTC
CASSFAHRRASPYEQYF
>TRBJ1-1|.|.|TRBV25-1
TGTGCCAGCAGTGAATGGGCGGACACTGAAGCTTTCTTT
CASSEWADTEAFF
>TRBJ2-5|.|.|TRBV5-5
TGTGCCAGCAGCTATGTAGCGGTCCAAGAGACCCAGTACTTC
CASSYVAVQETQYF
>TRBJ2-2|.|.|TRBV14
TGTGCCAGCAGCCAAGATCCTCGAGGGACCGGGGAGCTGTTTTTT
CASSQDPRGTGELFF
>TRBJ2-3|TRBD2|few|TRBV2
TGTGCCAGCAGTGGTGGCGGGGGGGCAACAGATACGCAGTATTTT
CASSGGGGATDTQYF
>TRBJ1-1|.|few|TRBV29-1
TGCAGCGTTGGCAAAGGCGGGACTGAAGCTTTCTTT
CSVGKGGTEAFF